A selection of T cell receptor beta chains follows, all from one sample in a study of PD-1 blockade in classical Hodgkin lymphoma. Profiled with immunoSEQ multiplex PCR; TCRdb holds only in-frame clones, not every one. The data show tens of thousands of clones, 88% seen once. Sequencing was performed on peripheral blood mononuclear cells (PBMCs), taken at baseline. Receptors originate from a human donor with classical Hodgkin lymphoma. Both conserved end residues are part of each CDR3. The D gene is left open where the match is weak. A row's size may be missing; if present it is once, few, many or a size class.

D	J	size	V	DNA	CDR3
.	TRBJ2-1	few	TRBV11-3	TGTGCCAGCAGCTCGGCAGGGCTTGAGGGTGAGCAGTTCTTC	CASSSAGLEGEQFF
.	TRBJ1-1	.	TRBV20-1	TGCAGTGCTGGCGGTCTCGTCCCTTTCTTT	CSAGGLVPFF
.	TRBJ2-5	.	TRBV12-1	TGTGCCAGCAGCTTTGGAGTGGGGCCTTGGTACCAAGAGACCCAGTACTTC	CASSFGVGPWYQETQYF
.	TRBJ2-7	.	TRBV7-6	TGTGCCAGCAGCCCCCTTAGTGCCTACGAGCAGTACTTC	CASSPLSAYEQYF
.	TRBJ2-1	.	TRBV27	TGTGCCAGCGGCGGTCTTAGCTCCTACAATGAGCAGTTCTTC	CASGGLSSYNEQFF
.	TRBJ1-4	.	TRBV7-2	TGTGCCAGCAGCTTATCCCCTGGTAGCGAAAAACTGTTTTTT	CASSLSPGSEKLFF
.	TRBJ1-1	.	TRBV27	TGTGCCAGCAGTTTAGTTGGGGGAGAACTTGAAGCTTTCTTT	CASSLVGGELEAFF
.	TRBJ1-2	.	TRBV20-1	TGCAGTGCTAGAGGAGGGACCAAAGTCACCTTC	CSARGGTKVTF
TRBD1	TRBJ1-3	.	TRBV6-1	TGTGCCAGCAATACAGGGGCGGGAAACACCATATATTTT	CASNTGAGNTIYF
.	TRBJ1-5	.	TRBV6-9	TGTGCCAGGGGGGGGAGCAATCAGCCCCAGCATTTT	CARGGSNQPQHF
TRBD2	TRBJ2-7	.	TRBV6-5	TGTGCCAGCAGGGAAGCGGGGGGCAACTACGAGCAGTACTTC	CASREAGGNYEQYF
.	TRBJ1-6	.	TRBV5-1	TGCGCCAGCAGCGCTCAGGCCCTTGGAGGTTTTAATTCACCCCTCCACTTT	CASSAQALGGFNSPLHF
.	TRBJ2-2	.	TRBV5-4	TGTGCCAGCGGCCCCTGGGTCCCGGGCACCGGGGAGCTGTTTTTT	CASGPWVPGTGELFF
.	TRBJ1-5	.	TRBV7-2	TGTGCCAGCAGCCCGTCGAGGGAAATAGTGGTCGGTCAGCCCCAGCATTTT	CASSPSREIVVGQPQHF
.	TRBJ1-1	.	TRBV9	TGTGCCAGCAGTCCCGGGAGGGTAACTGAAGCTTTCTTT	CASSPGRVTEAFF
.	TRBJ1-2	.	TRBV5-5	TGTGCCAGCAGCTTGGAGGCCAGGGCGGGAGGCTACACCTTC	CASSLEARAGGYTF
TRBD1	TRBJ2-3	.	TRBV28	TGTGCCAGCAGTCCCGGACAGGGGGCAGGTGATACGCAGTATTTT	CASSPGQGAGDTQYF
TRBD1	TRBJ2-4	.	TRBV4-2	TGTGCCAGCGCCGGGACAGCTAATTTTCAGTACTTC	CASAGTANFQYF
TRBD1	TRBJ1-2	.	TRBV2	TGTGCCAGCACCCGGACCGGAGGGGACAGCCACTATGGCTACACCTTC	CASTRTGGDSHYGYTF
.	TRBJ2-2	.	TRBV27	TGTGCCAGCAGTTTTCTGTGGACAGAGAACACCGGGGAGCTGTTTTTT	CASSFLWTENTGELFF
TRBD2	TRBJ2-3	.	TRBV6-4	TGTGCCAGCAGCGAACTAGCGGGAGGAGAAGATACGCAGTATTTT	CASSELAGGEDTQYF
TRBD2	TRBJ2-2	.	TRBV27	TGTGCCAGCAGCGGCCGGCTAGCGGTAGGGAGGAGCACCGGGGAGCTGTTTTTT	CASSGRLAVGRSTGELFF
.	TRBJ1-6	.	TRBV5-1	TGCGCCAGCAGCGGACAGCTTAATTCACCCCTCCACTTT	CASSGQLNSPLHF
TRBD2	TRBJ2-5	.	TRBV5-1	TGCGCCAGCAGCTTGGTAGGGCGAGGGAGACTAGCTGGCCAAGAGACCCAGTACTTC	CASSLVGRGRLAGQETQYF
TRBD1	TRBJ2-2	.	TRBV28	TGTGCCGGCAACAGGGGAATGAACACCGGGGAGCTGTTTTTT	CAGNRGMNTGELFF
TRBD1	TRBJ1-5	few	TRBV4-2	TGTGCCAGCAGCCAAGGCGCAGGGGGGAGCAATCAGCCCCAGCATTTT	CASSQGAGGSNQPQHF
.	TRBJ2-6	.	TRBV5-4	TGTGCCAGCAGCCTTTATTTATTCGGCTCTGGGGCCAACGTCCTGACTTTC	CASSLYLFGSGANVLTF
TRBD1	TRBJ1-2	.	TRBV6-6	TGTGCCAGCAGTACCAGACAGGGTGGGCGCTACACCTTC	CASSTRQGGRYTF
.	TRBJ2-1	.	TRBV10-3	TGTGCCATCAGTGACCGGGACTTTACCAATGAGCAGTTCTTC	CAISDRDFTNEQFF
.	TRBJ2-2	.	TRBV6-5	TGTGCCAGCAGTTACTCGGGGGGACCCGGGGAGCTGTTTTTT	CASSYSGGPGELFF
TRBD1	TRBJ2-7	.	TRBV27	TGTGCCAGCAGTTTAAAACAGGGGGAAACCTACGAGCAGTACTTC	CASSLKQGETYEQYF
.	TRBJ2-7	.	TRBV27	TGTGCCAGCAGTCTAGGGGTAGGGCGGACCTACGAGCAGTACTTC	CASSLGVGRTYEQYF
.	TRBJ2-5	.	TRBV14	TGTGCCAGCAGCCAAGCGGTCGTATCCCGAAGAGAGACCCAGTACTTC	CASSQAVVSRRETQYF
.	TRBJ2-3	.	TRBV25-1	TGTGCCAGCAGTACACCACAGGTTCGGGGTACGCAGTATTTT	CASSTPQVRGTQYF
.	TRBJ2-3	once	TRBV11-2	TGTGCCAGCAGCTTAGAGGGGCTCACAGATACGCAGTATTTT	CASSLEGLTDTQYF
.	TRBJ2-5	few	TRBV25-1	TGTGCCAGCAGTGAAGGGGGGCGCGGTGAGACCCAGTACTTC	CASSEGGRGETQYF
TRBD2	TRBJ2-7	.	TRBV28	TGTGCCAGCAGTTTACTAGCGGGGAAATCCTACGAGCAGTACTTC	CASSLLAGKSYEQYF
.	TRBJ1-5	.	TRBV5-4	TGTGCCAGCAGCTTGGCGGGTGAACAGCCCCAGCATTTT	CASSLAGEQPQHF
.	TRBJ1-3	few	TRBV27	TGTGCCAGCAGTTTACAGGGGAGCTCTGGAAACACCATATATTTT	CASSLQGSSGNTIYF
.	TRBJ1-2	.	TRBV6-5	TGTGCCAGCAGTTACTCCGGACAGCCTAACTATGGCTACACCTTC	CASSYSGQPNYGYTF
.	TRBJ2-1	.	TRBV6-6	TGTGCCAGCAGTTACTCATCATATGGGTACAATGAGCAGTTCTTC	CASSYSSYGYNEQFF
.	TRBJ1-3	.	TRBV9	TGTGCCAGCAGCGTAACGGGCTCTGGAAACACCATATATTTT	CASSVTGSGNTIYF
.	TRBJ2-1	.	TRBV9	TGTGCCAGCAGCGTAGGGCCAGCGCGCTACAATGAGCAGTTCTTC	CASSVGPARYNEQFF
.	TRBJ2-5	medium-sized	TRBV4-3	TGCGCCAGCAGCCAAGATCCCGGGGATGGAGAGACCCAGTACTTC	CASSQDPGDGETQYF
TRBD2	TRBJ2-7	.	TRBV5-1	TGCGCCAGCAGCTTGGGGACGAGCGGGATCCACGCCTACGAGCAGTACTTC	CASSLGTSGIHAYEQYF